A selection of T cell receptor beta chains follows, all from one sample in a study of T cell changes during pregnancy in multiple sclerosis. Method: immunoSEQ multiplex PCR; TCRdb's copy keeps in-frame clones and lacks some. The table shows tens of thousands of clones, with approximately 90% occurring only once. Sequences were derived from CD4+ T cells from peripheral blood mononuclear cells, sampled after pregnancy. The receptors come from a female donor with multiple sclerosis, enrolled in a pregnancy study. Both conserved end residues are part of each CDR3.

length | J | V | CDR3
13 | TRBJ2-4 | TRBV6-5 | CASRKIGENIQYF
15 | TRBJ2-7 | TRBV6-1 | CASRPQGGGFYEQYF
14 | TRBJ1-1 | TRBV6-5 | CASSYRQRDTEAFF
14 | TRBJ2-1 | TRBV5-1 | CASSFGNSYNEQFF
13 | TRBJ1-1 | TRBV5-1 | CASSLGGATEAFF
16 | TRBJ2-1 | TRBV5-6 | CASSPRLAGGYNEQFF
15 | TRBJ2-3 | TRBV5-1 | CASSAGLAGTDTQYF
12 | TRBJ2-7 | TRBV7-9 | CASSPVPYEQYF
15 | TRBJ2-7 | TRBV7-3 | CASSLQAGGTYEQYF
15 | TRBJ2-4 | TRBV18 | CASSPGGGAKNIQYF
16 | TRBJ2-5 | TRBV5-1 | CASSSGLGLPKETQYF
16 | TRBJ2-7 | TRBV5-1 | CASSLAWTSDPYEQYF
15 | TRBJ2-3 | TRBV4-1 | CASSPGLAETDTQYF
12 | TRBJ1-2 | TRBV9 | CASVDRGGGYTF
13 | TRBJ1-2 | TRBV27 | CASSPRGPYGYTF
17 | TRBJ2-1 | TRBV27 | CASSGLKAGRPYNEQFF